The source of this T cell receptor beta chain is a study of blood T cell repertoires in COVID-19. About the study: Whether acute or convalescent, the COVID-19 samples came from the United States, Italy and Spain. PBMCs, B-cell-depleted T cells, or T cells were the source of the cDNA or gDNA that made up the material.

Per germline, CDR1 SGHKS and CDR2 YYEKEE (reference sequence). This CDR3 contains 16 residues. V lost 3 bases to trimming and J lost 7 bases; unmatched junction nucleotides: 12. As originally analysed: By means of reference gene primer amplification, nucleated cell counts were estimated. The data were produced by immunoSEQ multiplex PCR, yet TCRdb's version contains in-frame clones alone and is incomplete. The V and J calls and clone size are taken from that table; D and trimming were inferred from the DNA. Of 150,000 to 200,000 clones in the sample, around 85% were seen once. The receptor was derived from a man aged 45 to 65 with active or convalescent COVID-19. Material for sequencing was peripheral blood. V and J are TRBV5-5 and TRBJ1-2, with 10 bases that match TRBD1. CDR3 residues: CASSSTGTGDPGGYTF. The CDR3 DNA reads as TGTGCCAGCAGCTCAACCGGGACAGGGGACCCCGGTGGCTACACCTTC.